This entry is about one T cell receptor beta chain. Its antigen remains unknown. Time point: persistent/refractory GD, antithyroid drugs over 5 years with positive TRAb. The TCR library was prepared using RNA isolated from PBMCs. This specimen comes from a study of regulatory T cells in long-lasting Graves disease. General study findings and limits: Favoring TRBV28, TRBJ1-2 and TRBJ2-5 was a feature seen in persistent disease.

V gave up 5 bases and J gave up 4 bases; unmatched junction bases: 8. The CDR3 sequence is 14 residues long. CDR1 SGHDT and CDR2 YYEEEE come from the germline V gene. Arm-PCR with iRepertoire HTBI primers amplified the CDR3 regions for these TCR beta libraries. TCRdb recomputed calls from the multiplex PCR reads with MiXCR, one row per CDR3 protein. The sample carries approximately 440,000 distinct CDR3 sequences, around 22% recorded once. The receptor comes from a female donor with Graves disease. The chain links TRBV5-6 to TRBJ1-1; 7 bases fit TRBD1. The source material was peripheral blood mononuclear cells (PBMCs), sampled when the disease was refractory, from a patient treated with antithyroid drugs. CDR3 protein: CASSELQGFTEAFF. The CDR3 nucleotides read TGTGCCAGCAGTGAATTACAGGGGTTCACTGAAGCTTTCTTT.